This entry lists 29 T cell receptor beta chains sequenced from one sample in a study of technical replicates of blood from a few donors (dated by TCRdb to about 2017). The library was produced with the immunoSEQ multiplex PCR assay. Here the immuneACCESS table is served through TCRdb, limited to in-frame sequences with V and J called. Missing clones are a known gap in these copies; in checked studies unresolved V genes cover under half, and the rest lacks a known reason. Counted in this sample were some 80,000 clones; about 97% of them appeared once. The ten largest clonotypes hold around 0.18% of the sample. Sequenced material: T cells isolated from PBMCs. Receptor source: a human donor in good health.

The rearrangement joins TRBV11-3 to TRBJ1-2; 7 bases are shared with TRBD1. The V and J ends lost 2 bases and 0 bases, in that order; junction bases with no gene match: 3. Germline V CDR1 and CDR2: SGHNT, YENEEA. This CDR3 is 15 amino acids long. The CDR3 protein is CASSLMGQSNYGYTF. In DNA, the CDR3 is TGTGCCAGCAGCTTAATGGGACAGTCTAACTATGGCTACACCTTC.

The chain joins TRBV18 to TRBJ1-1, with a weak D call TRBD1 (6 bases). The V and J ends lost 2 bases and 0 bases respectively, with 10 bases between them. The CDR3 contains 15 residues. CDR1 is KGHSH, CDR2 LQKENI, per germline. This CDR3 reads CASSPSGGLNTEAFF. The CDR3 region has the DNA TGTGCCAGCTCACCAAGTGGGGGCTTGAACACTGAAGCTTTCTTT.

The chain recombines TRBV6-5 with TRBJ2-1; 8 nucleotides align to TRBD1. Trimming cost V 5 bases and J 5 bases; bases outside gene matches: 8. CDR3 size: 15 residues. Germline loops: CDR1 MNHEY, CDR2 SVGAGI. CDR3 DNA: TGTGCCAGCAGTCTTAGCGACAGGGGTAACAATGAGCAGTTCTTC. Protein: CASSLSDRGNNEQFF.

V gene TRBV30 combines with J gene TRBJ1-2; 7 positions agree with TRBD1. Germline CDR1 and CDR2: GTSNPN and SVGIG (reference sequence). With 2 bases clipped from V and 4 bases from J, the junction kept 4 bases outside the gene matches. This CDR3 spans 13 amino acids. Here the CDR3 reads CAWSFTGAYGYTF. The CDR3 DNA follows: TGTGCCTGGAGTTTCACAGGGGCCTATGGCTACACCTTC.

The chain is built from TRBV5-1 and TRBJ2-1; TRBD2 matches at 11 bases. J was trimmed by 5 bases and V by 3 bases; bases with no gene match: 13. The CDR3 is 18 residues long. Germline loops: CDR1 SGHRS, CDR2 YFSETQ. The CDR3 loop is CASSSLNRGTSGNNEQFF. The CDR3 bases are TGCGCCAGCAGCTCCCTAAACCGCGGGACTAGCGGAAACAATGAGCAGTTCTTC.

This CDR3 reads CAGKGIGGQPQHF. DNA of the CDR3: TGTGCTGGGAAGGGGATAGGTGGGCAGCCCCAGCATTTT. The gene calls are TRBV7-7 and TRBJ1-5; tentative D call: TRBD1 (5 bases). Germline-derived CDR1 and CDR2 are SSHAT and FNYEAQ (reference sequence). The CDR3 is made up of 13 amino acids.

The rearrangement uses TRBV2 and TRBJ2-1; maybe TRBD2 (6 bases). V lost 6 bases and J lost 6, with 18 bases in between. CDR3 length equals 15 residues. Germline CDR1 SNHLY, CDR2 FYNNEI. DNA of the CDR3: TGTGCCAGCAGCGAGCCGGGACTTCCGAGCAATGAGCAGTTCTTC. It codes for CASSEPGLPSNEQFF.

The genes are TRBV30 and TRBJ1-6; 8 nucleotides align to TRBD1. The germline CDR1 and CDR2 sequences are GTSNPN and SVGIG (reference sequence). The CDR3 is made up of 16 amino acids. V trimming: 2 bases; J trimming: 0 bases; junction bases outside the gene matches: 3. This CDR3 reads CAWSRTGNSYNSPLHF. CDR3 DNA sequence: TGTGCCTGGAGTCGGACAGGGAACTCCTATAATTCACCCCTCCACTTT.

The CDR3 loop is CASRTNKIRASGTGELFF. The CDR3 DNA reads TGTGCCAGCAGAACAAACAAAATCAGGGCATCCGGCACCGGGGAGCTGTTTTTT. The V and J genes are TRBV28 and TRBJ2-2, with D perhaps TRBD1 (5 bases). Trimming removed 6 bases at V and 4 bases at J, with 24 bases between. The germline gives CDR1 MDHEN, CDR2 SYDVKM. The CDR3 sequence is 18 residues long.

V is TRBV5-1 and J is TRBJ2-5, with 8 bases that match TRBD2. CDR3 size: 15 residues. V was pared by 3 bases and J by 3 bases, with 7 bases of the junction left unmatched. CDR1 is SGHRS and CDR2 is YFSETQ in the germline V gene. CDR3: CASSSSGTREETQYF. CDR3 in DNA: TGCGCCAGCAGCTCTTCCGGGACTAGAGAAGAGACCCAGTACTTC.

Here the CDR3 reads CASTRGSYNEQFF. CDR3 bases: TGTGCCAGTACCAGGGGCTCCTACAATGAGCAGTTCTTC. V usage is TRBV7-9 and J usage is TRBJ2-1, with D tentatively TRBD1 (6 bases). The CDR3 extends over 13 amino acids. V shed 9 bases and J shed 0 bases, with 9 bases lying between them. The V gene's germline CDR1 is SEHNR and CDR2 FQNEAQ (reference sequence).

CDR3 protein: CASSYLLRSPLHF. CDR3 bases: TGTGCCAGCAGTTACCTGCTACGGTCACCCCTCCACTTT. The genes are TRBV6-5 and TRBJ1-6; D is unclear. The CDR3 runs to 13 residues. Looked up from germline, CDR1 is MNHEY and CDR2 is SVGAGI. V was clipped by 2 bases and J by 10 bases, with 9 bases between them.

The chain carries TRBV19 and TRBJ2-3; D is perhaps TRBD2 (6 bases). CDR1 and CDR2 (germline): LNHDA, SQIVND (reference sequence). Trimming pared 1 base from V and 11 bases from J, leaving 10 bases between. This CDR3 contains 12 residues. CDR3 loop: CASSIGRGEQYF. CDR3 in DNA: TGTGCCAGTAGTATAGGGCGGGGAGAGCAGTATTTT.

V gene TRBV13 combines with J gene TRBJ1-4, with D possibly TRBD1 on 6 matching bases. Trimming left V 5 bases short and J 6 bases short, with 19 bases between. Germline CDR1 and CDR2: PRHDT and FYEKMQ (reference sequence). The CDR3 loop spans 16 amino acids. The CDR3 sequence is CASSNGERGADEKLFF. In DNA form, the CDR3 reads TGTGCCAGCAGCAACGGGGAACGGGGGGCGGATGAAAAACTGTTTTTT.

The chain uses TRBV18 and TRBJ1-2, with D tentatively TRBD1 (6 bases). Germline CDR1 and CDR2: KGHSH and LQKENI. This CDR3 contains 17 residues. The ends were cut back, 2 bases at V and 8 bases at J, with 24 bases in the middle. CDR3: CASSPGTSFQGPNGYTF. The CDR3, as DNA: TGTGCCAGCTCACCAGGGACATCCTTTCAGGGCCCCAACGGCTACACCTTC.

The genes are TRBV5-1 and TRBJ2-2; D is ambiguous. The CDR3 is made up of 15 amino acids. V was trimmed by 4 bases and J by 1 base, leaving 11 bases between them. The germline gives CDR1 SGHRS, CDR2 YFSETQ. The CDR3 sequence: CASSIGLMNTGELFF. The CDR3 nucleotides read TGCGCCAGCAGCATTGGCCTGATGAACACCGGGGAGCTGTTTTTT.

The chain joins TRBV5-1 to TRBJ2-2; D may be TRBD2 (5 bases). V was pared by 0 bases and J by 3 bases, with 9 bases between. Germline V gene data show CDR1 as SGHRS and CDR2 as YFSETQ. The CDR3 contains 15 residues. The CDR3 loop reads CASSLDSRDTGELFF. CDR3 nucleotide sequence: TGCGCCAGCAGCTTGGATTCGCGGGACACCGGGGAGCTGTTTTTT.

The chain links TRBV13 to TRBJ2-2; TRBD2 is a possible D gene (5 bases). The V gene lost 7 bases and the J gene lost 1 base, with 10 bases spanning the gap. Germline V lookup: CDR1 PRHDT, CDR2 FYEKMQ (reference sequence). This CDR3 is 14 amino acids long. The CDR3 nucleotides are TGTGCCAGCACCTTCCGGGAGAACACCGGGGAGCTGTTTTTT. Its protein product is CASTFRENTGELFF. Looking up the rest from reference TRBV13 and TRBJ2-2 gives the full variable domain: AAGVIQSPRHLIKEKRETATLKCYPIPRHDTVYWYQQGPGQDPQFLISFYEKMQSDKGSIPDRFSAQQFSDYHSELNMSSLELGDSALYFCASTFRENTGELFFGEGSRLTVL.

This chain connects TRBV21-1 to TRBJ2-5; the table's D gene call, TRBD2, was not cross checked with the DNA. TRBV21-1 is marked as a pseudogene. The CDR3 runs to 16 residues. In nucleotides, the CDR3 is TGTGCCAGCAGCAAAGCAAGCGGGGGGGAACAAGAGACCCAGTACTTC. Its protein is CASSKASGGEQETQYF.

This chain joins TRBV9 and TRBJ1-2; TRBD1 aligns across 7 bases. The germline CDR1 and CDR2 sequences are SGDLS and YYNGEE. J gave up 4 bases and V 4 bases, and 10 bases lay outside the gene matches. The length of the CDR3 is 15 residues. The CDR3 here is CASSNTPTGFYGYTF. The CDR3, as DNA: TGTGCCAGCAGCAACACCCCGACAGGGTTCTATGGCTACACCTTC.

CDR3 sequence reads: CASSEGSPEAFF. Here the CDR3 DNA reads TGTGCCAGCAGTGAAGGCAGTCCTGAAGCTTTCTTT. V and J are TRBV6-1 and TRBJ1-1; unclear D gene. CDR1 MNHNS and CDR2 SASEGT come from the germline V gene. The CDR3 runs to 12 residues. Between the trimmed V and J ends, which lost 1 base and 6 bases, there was a span of 6 bases.

The chain combines TRBV5-8 with TRBJ2-7, with D possibly being TRBD1 (5 bases). Germline CDR1 reads SGHTS; CDR2 reads YDEGEE. V was clipped by 2 bases and J by 0 bases, with 18 bases between them. The length of the CDR3 is 17 residues. The CDR3 protein is CASSLDVGASPSYEQYF. DNA of the CDR3: TGTGCCAGCAGCTTAGATGTAGGGGCCAGTCCCTCCTACGAGCAGTACTTC.

V usage is TRBV5-8 and J usage is TRBJ2-5; a weak D match, TRBD1 (6 bases). The V gene's germline CDR1 is SGHTS and CDR2 YDEGEE. Trimming removed 3 bases at V and 1 base at J, with 16 bases between. The CDR3 contains 16 residues. CDR3 in DNA: TGTGCCAGCAGCTCCCGGGGCAAAGGGGGCCAAGAGACCCAGTACTTC. Encoded protein: CASSSRGKGGQETQYF.

The genes are TRBV29-1 and TRBJ2-5; D remains ambiguous. Deletions cut 0 bases from V and 2 bases from J, with 4 bases between. This CDR3 is 12 amino acids long. Germline CDR1 is SQVTM and CDR2 is ANQGSEA. CDR3 in DNA: TGCAGCGTTGAAGACAGACAAGAGACCCAGTACTTC. Residues: CSVEDRQETQYF.

The chain couples TRBV7-9 to TRBJ1-2; maybe TRBD1 (6 bases). The CDR3 runs to 17 residues. Trimming shortened V by 7 bases and J by 4 bases, and 25 bases separated the two germline ends. CDR1 SEHNR and CDR2 FQNEAQ come from the germline V gene (reference sequence). The CDR3 reads CASTQGPADIALYGYTF. Written as DNA, the CDR3 is TGTGCCAGCACCCAGGGGCCGGCCGATATAGCTCTCTATGGCTACACCTTC. Full variable domain (outside the CDR3, taken from reference TRBV7-9 and TRBJ1-2): DTGVSQNPRHKITKRGQNVTFRCDPISEHNRLYWYRQTLGQGPEFLTYFQNEAQLEKSRLLSDRFSAERPKGSFSTLEIQRTEQGDSAMYLCASTQGPADIALYGYTFGSGTRLTVV.

V and J are TRBV23-1 and TRBJ2-5, with D tentatively TRBD2 (6 bases). TRBV23-1 is given ORF status, its function remaining uncertain. The CDR3 runs to 13 residues. Trimming left V 4 bases short and J 1 base short, with 7 bases between. The CDR3 nucleotides are TGCGCCAGCAGTCTAGCGGTCCAAGAGACCCAGTACTTC. Protein product: CASSLAVQETQYF.

Details on this clone: One end of the junction fails to match germline, which may point to a read error. At the DNA level, this CDR3 is encoded by other sequences in the same sample as well. The chain employs TRBV2 and TRBJ1-1; 11 nucleotides agree with TRBD1. The CDR3 extends over 15 amino acids. Germline V gives CDR1 SNHLY, CDR2 FYNNEI. Here the CDR3 reads CASSPLDRGHTEAFF. In DNA form, the CDR3 reads TGTGCCAGCAGTCCTTTGGACAGGGGGCACACTGAAGCTTTTTTT.

V gene TRBV6-1 combines with J gene TRBJ1-2; tentative D call: TRBD1 (6 bases). CDR1 and CDR2 (germline): MNHNS, SASEGT. The CDR3 contains 13 residues. Trimming took 5 bases from V and 2 from J, leaving 9 bases between them. This CDR3 reads CASSITGNYGYTF. For the CDR3, the DNA is TGTGCCAGCAGTATCACAGGGAACTATGGCTACACCTTC.

This chain joins TRBV4-1 and TRBJ2-5, with 8 bases identical to TRBD1. The V segment lost 1 base and the J segment 5 bases; nucleotides outside the gene matches: 9. This CDR3 contains 16 residues. CDR1 MGHRA and CDR2 YSYEKL come from the germline V gene. This chain's CDR3 is CASSQVGDRGWETQYF. CDR3 in DNA: TGCGCCAGCAGCCAAGTTGGAGACAGGGGATGGGAGACCCAGTACTTC.